A single sample gave rise to the 29 T cell receptor beta chains below, sequenced in a study of T-cell memory formation after mild COVID-19. MiXCR, run by TCRdb on the 5' RACE reads, gives a single entry per CDR3 protein. The sample shows approximately 480,000 distinct CDR3 sequences, 18% of them seen only once. Sequencing was performed on PBMCs or a T cell subset sorted from them (not recorded which). Receptors were obtained from an adult woman who had mild COVID-19 (a few samples of this study predate the infection). Cell type and time point are not known.

This rearrangement joins TRBV29-1 to TRBJ2-1; 11 positions match TRBD2. This CDR3 contains 15 residues. After removal of 4 bases from V and 6 bases from J, the junction contained 8 bases not matched to a gene. The germline V gene encodes CDR1 SQVTM and CDR2 ANQGSEA. The CDR3 region is CSVGTGLAVLNEQFF. DNA for the CDR3: TGCAGCGTTGGCACGGGACTAGCGGTTCTCAATGAGCAGTTCTTC.

This clonotype came up a few times. The chain joins TRBV7-9 to TRBJ1-4, with a weak D call TRBD1 (6 bases). The CDR3 spans 15 residues. V lost 1 base and J 3 bases, leaving 9 bases between the germline ends. Germline V gives CDR1 SEHNR, CDR2 FQNEAQ (reference sequence). In nucleotides, the CDR3 is TGTGCCAGCAGCTTAGTTGACAGGCCTAATGAAAAACTGTTTTTT. Its protein product is CASSLVDRPNEKLFF.

V gene TRBV14 combines with J gene TRBJ1-2; perhaps TRBD1 as D (6 bases). Germline values: CDR1 SGHDN, CDR2 FVKESK. The CDR3 covers 13 residues. V was pared by 5 bases and J by 2 bases, with 9 bases between. The CDR3 DNA is TGTGCCAGCAGCTTCGACAGGAACTATGGCTACACCTTC. Translated, it gives CASSFDRNYGYTF.

Concerning this clonotype itself: At one of its ends the junction is not consistent with the germline gene, which may arise from a read error. The gene calls are TRBV12-3 or TRBV12-4 and TRBJ1-1; D might be TRBD1 (6 bases). The CDR3 covers 15 residues. The chain's CDR3 is CASSRTGRRDTEALF. The CDR3 nucleotides are TGTGCCAGCAGTCGAACAGGGAGGCGGGACACTGAAGCTTTATTT.

The CDR3: CASSRWQGNTGELFF. CDR3 sequence (DNA): TGTGCCAGCAGCCGTTGGCAGGGGAACACCGGGGAGCTGTTTTTT. V is TRBV7-6 and J is TRBJ2-2, with D possibly TRBD1 on 5 matching bases. V was trimmed by 5 bases and J by 1 base, leaving 11 bases between them. The germline gives CDR1 SGHVS, CDR2 FNYEAQ. The CDR3 is 15 residues long.

The chain employs TRBV29-1 and TRBJ2-1; maybe TRBD2 (6 bases). The CDR3 is 16 residues long. Germline V gene data show CDR1 as SQVTM and CDR2 as ANQGSEA. The V end lost 1 base, the J end lost 1 base, and 14 bases lay between the germline ends. This CDR3 reads CSVEVGRENSYNEQFF. The DNA for the CDR3 is TGCAGCGTTGAAGTAGGACGGGAGAATTCCTACAATGAGCAGTTCTTC.

The table lists this clonotype with a few counts. The chain links TRBV12-3 or TRBV12-4 to TRBJ2-2; D is possibly TRBD1 or TRBD2 (6 bases each). Trimming shortened V by 9 bases and J by 3 bases, and 11 bases separated the two germline ends. This CDR3 has 13 amino acids. The CDR3 sequence: CASGGGHTGELFF. CDR3 sequence (DNA): TGTGCCAGTGGAGGGGGGCACACCGGGGAGCTGTTTTTT.

This clonotype occurred a few times. The V and J genes are TRBV15 and TRBJ2-3; TRBD2 agrees at 11 bases. The junction had 5 bases not matched to a gene; V was cut back by 1 base and J by 2 bases. The germline V gene has CDR1 LNHNV and CDR2 YYDKDF (reference sequence). The CDR3 contains 17 residues. As DNA, the CDR3 is TGTGCCACCAGCAGAGGTTTGACTAGCGGGATCACAGATACGCAGTATTTT. Protein: CATSRGLTSGITDTQYF.

In its sample, this clonotype was seen a few times. V gene TRBV30 combines with J gene TRBJ1-5; D remains ambiguous. CDR1 is GTSNPN, CDR2 SVGIG, per germline (reference sequence). The V gene lost 1 base and the J gene lost 0 bases, with 7 bases spanning the gap. This CDR3 is 14 amino acids long. In DNA, the CDR3 is TGTGCCTGGAGTGGGTGGAATAGCAATCAGCCCCAGCATTTT. Translated, it gives CAWSGWNSNQPQHF.

This clonotype was seen more than once but under ten times. The rearrangement joins TRBV5-1 to TRBJ2-1; a possible D gene is TRBD1 (5 bases). This CDR3 is 14 amino acids long. Germline V gene data show CDR1 as SGHRS and CDR2 as YFSETQ. Trimming cost V 3 bases and J 1 base, with 8 bases left between them. The CDR3 bases are TGCGCCAGCAGCTCGACAGTATCCTACAATGAGCAGTTCTTC. It translates to CASSSTVSYNEQFF. Together with reference TRBV5-1 and TRBJ2-1, the CDR3 gives the full variable domain: KAGVTQTPRYLIKTRGQQVTLSCSPISGHRSVSWYQQTPGQGLQFLFEYFSETQRNKGNFPGRFSGRQFSNSRSEMNVSTLELGDSALYLCASSSTVSYNEQFFGPGTRLTVL.

The chain joins TRBV6-5 to TRBJ2-7; no firm D call. Germline V lookup: CDR1 MNHEY, CDR2 SVGAGI. Trimming removed 5 bases from V and 6 bases from J, with 17 bases in between. The CDR3 contains 14 residues. CDR3: CASSAQAPPGEQYF. In nucleotides, the CDR3 is TGTGCCAGCAGTGCCCAGGCTCCACCTGGCGAGCAGTACTTC.

This clonotype was seen a handful of times. The chain uses TRBV20-1 and TRBJ2-3; tentatively, D is TRBD1 (6 bases). CDR1 is DFQATT and CDR2 is SNEGSKA in the germline V gene (reference sequence). CDR3 length: 14 amino acids. V was trimmed by 3 bases and J by 4 bases, leaving 14 bases between them. CDR3 amino acids: CSASWGKGADTQYF. DNA for the CDR3: TGCAGTGCTAGTTGGGGGAAGGGGGCAGATACGCAGTATTTT.

The genes are TRBV11-2 and TRBJ1-2, with 7 bases fitting TRBD1. The CDR3 has 12 amino acids. Germline V CDR1 and CDR2: SGHAT, FQNNGV. The J segment lost 13 bases and the V segment lost 5 bases, leaving 10 bases of the junction unmatched. The CDR3 DNA sequence: TGTGCCAGCAGCCCACGGCAGGGGGTAGGCACCTTC. Translation gives CASSPRQGVGTF.

CDR3 bases: TGTGCCAGCAGCCGCGGACTAGCGGGCATTTCGCACGAGCAGTACTTC. Amino acid sequence: CASSRGLAGISHEQYF. The rearrangement links TRBV14 to TRBJ2-7; TRBD2 agrees at 11 bases. J was trimmed by 5 bases and V by 4 bases; bases with no gene match: 10. CDR3 length equals 16 residues. In germline, CDR1 is SGHDN, CDR2 FVKESK.

This clonotype occurred a few times. V usage is TRBV27 and J usage is TRBJ2-5, with a weak D call TRBD1 (6 bases). V was trimmed by 3 bases and J by 2 bases, leaving 13 bases between them. The V gene's germline CDR1 is MNHEY and CDR2 SMNVEV (reference sequence). The length of the CDR3 is 15 residues. The CDR3 nucleotides are TGTGCCAGCAGTTTCATGGGGGCCTTTCAAGAGACCCAGTACTTC. This gives the protein CASSFMGAFQETQYF.

This clonotype was counted between two and nine times. The chain is built from TRBV6-5 and TRBJ1-1; 7 positions agree with TRBD1. Germline V gene sequence: CDR1 MNHEY, CDR2 SVGAGI. The V segment lost 6 bases and the J segment 6 bases; nucleotides outside the gene matches: 7. CDR3 size: 13 residues. The CDR3 spells CASSLTRGAEAFF. The CDR3 DNA follows: TGTGCCAGCAGCCTGACCAGGGGGGCTGAAGCTTTCTTT.

This clonotype was observed a handful of times. The rearrangement links TRBV3-1 to TRBJ2-5; D not certain. Germline-derived CDR1 and CDR2 are LGHDT and YNNKEL (reference sequence). The CDR3 consists of 14 residues. V was pared by 0 bases and J by 3 bases, with 8 bases between. CDR3 loop: CASSQDGLEETQYF. CDR3 in DNA: TGTGCCAGCAGCCAAGATGGGCTAGAAGAGACCCAGTACTTC.

The rearrangement uses TRBV5-6 and TRBJ2-7; D is uncertain. The germline CDR1 and CDR2 sequences are SGHDT and YYEEEE. The germline V and J ends were trimmed by 0 bases and 3 bases, with 13 bases remaining between them. The CDR3 extends over 15 amino acids. CDR3 sequence reads: CASSLAGPLVYEQYF. CDR3 coding DNA: TGTGCCAGCAGCTTGGCCGGACCCTTAGTCTACGAGCAGTACTTC.

The V call is TRBV10-3, the J call TRBJ2-1, with D uncertain. The CDR3 spans 13 residues. Germline lookup yields CDR1 ENHRY and CDR2 SYGVKD. V was shortened by 8 bases and J by 6 bases, with 14 bases between the two germline ends. The CDR3 is CAIPGPRSNEQFF. CDR3 nucleotide sequence: TGTGCCATCCCCGGTCCCAGGAGCAATGAGCAGTTCTTC.

This clonotype has just a few counts. The V gene is TRBV11-3, the J gene TRBJ1-1; 10 bases map to TRBD1. V trimming: 4 bases; J trimming: 4 bases; junction bases outside the gene matches: 6. The CDR3 loop spans 15 amino acids. The germline V gene has CDR1 SGHNT and CDR2 YENEEA. The CDR3 bases are TGTGCCAGCAGCTCGCCGGGACAGGGGACCACTGAAGCTTTCTTT. Encoded protein: CASSSPGQGTTEAFF.

With respect to this clonotype: One end of the junction does not line up with germline, which may come from a read error. The chain links TRBV29-1 to TRBJ2-3; 14 nucleotides match TRBD2. CDR3 length: 17 residues. CDR1 SQVTM and CDR2 ANQGSEA come from the germline V gene. This chain's CDR3 is CSVEGLAGAPSTDTQYF. The CDR3 DNA reads as TGCAGCGTTGAGGGACTAGCGGGGGCGCCTAGCACAGATACACAGTATTTT.

The chain combines TRBV6-2 or TRBV6-3 with TRBJ2-7; the D gene is possibly TRBD2 (6 bases). The CDR3 consists of 16 residues. Trimming removed 2 bases from V and 7 bases from J, with 21 bases in between. Germline V gene sequence: CDR1 MNHEY, CDR2 SVGEGT. Written as DNA, the CDR3 is TGTGCCAGCAGTTACCGCGGGACCGAGGGCAAGATGGAGCAGTACTTC. This codes for CASSYRGTEGKMEQYF.

The rearrangement uses TRBV12-3 or TRBV12-4 and TRBJ1-1, with TRBD1 as a possible D gene (5 bases). The CDR3 totals 14 residues. The V end was cut by 7 bases, the J end by 1 base, with 13 bases between. CDR3 residues: CASTPQRGNTEAFF. DNA for the CDR3: TGTGCCAGCACCCCTCAGAGGGGGAACACTGAAGCTTTCTTT.

This clonotype was detected many times. The chain combines TRBV18 with TRBJ1-5, with no clear D. CDR1 is KGHSH and CDR2 is LQKENI in the germline V gene. V gave up 2 bases and J gave up 0 bases, with 8 bases separating them. This CDR3 comprises 15 residues. The CDR3 DNA reads TGTGCCAGCTCACCAGAGGACCATAGCAATCAGCCCCAGCATTTT. It encodes CASSPEDHSNQPQHF.

The V call is TRBV7-8, the J call TRBJ2-7; 7 nucleotides line up with TRBD1. CDR3 length: 14 residues. Germline V gene sequence: CDR1 SGHVS, CDR2 FQNEAQ. The junction had 1 base not matched to a gene; V was cut back by 0 bases and J by 2 bases. The CDR3 region is CASSLADRAYEQYF. The CDR3 region has the DNA TGTGCCAGCAGCTTAGCCGACAGGGCCTACGAGCAGTACTTC.

The chain combines TRBV6-1 with TRBJ2-7; no clear D. Per germline, CDR1 MNHNS and CDR2 SASEGT. The V and J ends lost 0 bases and 0 bases respectively, with 9 bases between them. The CDR3 extends over 15 amino acids. The DNA of the CDR3 is TGTGCCAGCAGTGAAGCAGATCCGAGCTCCTACGAGCAGTACTTC. Its translation is CASSEADPSSYEQYF.

V and J are TRBV6-2 or TRBV6-3 and TRBJ2-3, with a possible D match to TRBD2 (5 bases). The CDR3 is made up of 14 amino acids. The germline gives CDR1 MNHEY, CDR2 SVGEGT. V lost 10 bases and J lost 0, with 14 bases in between. In DNA, the CDR3 is TGTGCCACCCGACTATTATCTAGCACAGATACGCAGTATTTT. This encodes CATRLLSSTDTQYF.

Only a few counts were recorded for this clonotype. The rearrangement joins TRBV7-2 to TRBJ1-2; unclear D gene. CDR1 is SGHTA, CDR2 FQGNSA, per germline. Trimming stripped 0 bases from V and 2 bases from J, with 7 bases between. CDR3 size: 14 residues. The CDR3 loop reads CASSLADGNYGYTF. For the CDR3, the DNA is TGTGCCAGCAGCTTAGCGGACGGGAACTATGGCTACACCTTC.

The chain employs TRBV6-1 and TRBJ2-7; 9 bases match TRBD1. Germline V gene data show CDR1 as MNHNS and CDR2 as SASEGT. The CDR3 length is 14 residues. The J segment lost 5 bases and the V segment lost 4 bases, leaving 6 bases of the junction unmatched. CDR3: CASSGLTGGDEQYF. In nucleotides, the CDR3 is TGTGCCAGCAGTGGCCTGACAGGGGGGGACGAGCAGTACTTC.